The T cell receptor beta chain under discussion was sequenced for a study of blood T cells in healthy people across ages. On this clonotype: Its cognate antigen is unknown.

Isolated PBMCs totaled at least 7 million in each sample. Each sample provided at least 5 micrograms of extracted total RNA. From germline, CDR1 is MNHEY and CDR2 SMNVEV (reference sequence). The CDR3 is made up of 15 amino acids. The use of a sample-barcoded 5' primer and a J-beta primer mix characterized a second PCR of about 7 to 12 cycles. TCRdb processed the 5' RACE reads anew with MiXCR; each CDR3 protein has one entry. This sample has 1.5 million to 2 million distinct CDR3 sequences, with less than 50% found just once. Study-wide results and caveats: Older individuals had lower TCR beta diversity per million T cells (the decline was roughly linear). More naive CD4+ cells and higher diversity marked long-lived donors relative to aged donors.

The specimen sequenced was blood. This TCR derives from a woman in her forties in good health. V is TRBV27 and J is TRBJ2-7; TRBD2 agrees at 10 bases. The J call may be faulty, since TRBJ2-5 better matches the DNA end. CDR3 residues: CASSLLASGGETQYF. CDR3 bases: TGTGCCAGCAGTTTATTGGCTAGCGGGGGTGAGACCCAGTACTTC.